A single T cell receptor (beta chain) is shown here with its context. Its matching antigen is unknown. The source of the sample is a study of T cells in localized non-small cell lung cancer. Clones were read by immunoSEQ multiplex PCR, and TCRdb kept only the in-frame ones, dropping some. The repertoire holds about 40,000 clones, with approximately 86% as singletons. There are 14 residues in the CDR3. CDR1 is MDHEN and CDR2 is SYDVKM in the germline V gene. The V end lost 2 bases, the J end lost 0 bases, and 7 bases lay between the germline ends. Study-level points and caveats: Median around 54 top-100 tumor clones were shared with paired adjacent lung. Sequencing covered just one tumor region, so heterogeneity cannot be ruled out. Uninvolved adjacent lung showed higher T cell clonality than tumor. There was an association of higher blood T cell density with longer overall survival.

The specimen was peripheral blood, collected before any cancer treatment. This rearrangement joins TRBV28 to TRBJ1-1; D is ambiguous. This TCR was recovered from a man aged 18 to 49 with stage I lung adenocarcinoma. The CDR3 region has the DNA TGTGCCAGCAGTTTACGGGCGCTGAACACTGAAGCTTTCTTT. It translates to CASSLRALNTEAFF.